The clone carrying this TCR beta chain was observed at least ten times. Time point denoted: sample taken at primary tumor resection. No cell sorting; template was whole RNA from tumor, lung tissue or PBMC. Samples were donated by 72 untreated early-stage non-small cell lung cancer patients. TCR cDNA molecules each had a unique molecular identifier. TCRdb reprocessed the 5' RACE reads via MiXCR and lists one record per CDR3 protein. Found here are about 82,000 distinct CDR3 sequences, around 13% of them singletons; the top ten hold approximately 4.6%. This record belongs to a study of spatial heterogeneity in lung cancer. Study summary: Consistent detection of more beta-chain than alpha-chain sequences was observed.

The clonotype was recovered from a male donor with early-stage non-small cell lung cancer. Sequenced here: PBMCs, sampled at surgery.

The CDR3: CASSSQGWGTEAFF. The CDR3 nucleotides are TGCGCCAGCAGCTCCCAGGGATGGGGCACTGAAGCTTTCTTT. The chain has TRBV5-1 and TRBJ1-1; perhaps TRBD1 as D (5 bases). Trimming took off 3 bases at V and 4 bases at J, with 13 bases between the two ends. This CDR3 region has 14 residues. The V gene's germline CDR1 is SGHRS and CDR2 YFSETQ.